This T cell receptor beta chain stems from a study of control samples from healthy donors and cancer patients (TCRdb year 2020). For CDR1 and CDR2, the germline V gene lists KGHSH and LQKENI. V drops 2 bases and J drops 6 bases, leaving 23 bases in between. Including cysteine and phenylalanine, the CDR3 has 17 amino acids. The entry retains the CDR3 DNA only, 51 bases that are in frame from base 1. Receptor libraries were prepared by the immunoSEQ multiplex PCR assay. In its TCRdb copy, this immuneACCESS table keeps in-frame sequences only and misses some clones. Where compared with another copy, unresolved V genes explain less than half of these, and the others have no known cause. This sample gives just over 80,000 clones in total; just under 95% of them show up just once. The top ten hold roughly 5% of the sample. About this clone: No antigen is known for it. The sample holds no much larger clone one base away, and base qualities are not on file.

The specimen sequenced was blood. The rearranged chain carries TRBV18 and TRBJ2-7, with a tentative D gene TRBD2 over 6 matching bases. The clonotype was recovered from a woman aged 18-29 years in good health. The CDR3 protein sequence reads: CASSPVVLAGSPIEQYF. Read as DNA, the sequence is TGTGCCAGCTCACCAGTTGTCCTCGCGGGATCGCCTATCGAGCAGTACTTC.